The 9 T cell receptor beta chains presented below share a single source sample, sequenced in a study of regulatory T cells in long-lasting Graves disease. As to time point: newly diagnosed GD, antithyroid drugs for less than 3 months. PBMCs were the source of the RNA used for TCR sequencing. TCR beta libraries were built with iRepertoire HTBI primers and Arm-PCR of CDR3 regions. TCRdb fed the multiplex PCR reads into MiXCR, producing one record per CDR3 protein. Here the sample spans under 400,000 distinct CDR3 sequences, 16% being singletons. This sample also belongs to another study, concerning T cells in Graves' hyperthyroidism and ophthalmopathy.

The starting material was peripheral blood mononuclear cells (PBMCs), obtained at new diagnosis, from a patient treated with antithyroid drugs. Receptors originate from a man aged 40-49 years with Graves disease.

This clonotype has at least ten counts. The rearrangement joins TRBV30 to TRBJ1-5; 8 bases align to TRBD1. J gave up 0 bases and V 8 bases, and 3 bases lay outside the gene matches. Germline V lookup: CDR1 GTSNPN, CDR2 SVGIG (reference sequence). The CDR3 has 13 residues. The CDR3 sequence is CAAQGGSNQPQHF. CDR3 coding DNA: TGTGCCGCACAGGGGGGTAGCAATCAGCCCCAGCATTTT.

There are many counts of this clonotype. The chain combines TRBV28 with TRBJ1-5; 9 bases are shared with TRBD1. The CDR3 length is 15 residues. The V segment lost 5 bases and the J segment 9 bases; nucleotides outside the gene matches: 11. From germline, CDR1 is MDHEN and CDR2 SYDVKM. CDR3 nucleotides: TGTGCCAGCAGTCTGGGGACAGGGATCGGGCTGCCCCAGCATTTT. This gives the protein CASSLGTGIGLPQHF.

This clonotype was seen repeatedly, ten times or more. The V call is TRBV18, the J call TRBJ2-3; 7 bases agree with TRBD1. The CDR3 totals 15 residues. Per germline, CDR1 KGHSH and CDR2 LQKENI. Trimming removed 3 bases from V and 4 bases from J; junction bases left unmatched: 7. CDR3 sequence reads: CASSPSQGPADTQYF. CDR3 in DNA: TGTGCCAGCTCACCCTCACAGGGGCCGGCAGATACGCAGTATTTT.

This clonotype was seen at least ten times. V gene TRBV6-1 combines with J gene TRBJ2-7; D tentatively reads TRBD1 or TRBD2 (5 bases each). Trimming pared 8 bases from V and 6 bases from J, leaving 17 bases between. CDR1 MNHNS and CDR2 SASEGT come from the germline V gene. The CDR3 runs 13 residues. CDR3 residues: CASQKDGTGEQYF. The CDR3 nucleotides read TGTGCCAGCCAAAAGGATGGGACGGGCGAGCAGTACTTC.

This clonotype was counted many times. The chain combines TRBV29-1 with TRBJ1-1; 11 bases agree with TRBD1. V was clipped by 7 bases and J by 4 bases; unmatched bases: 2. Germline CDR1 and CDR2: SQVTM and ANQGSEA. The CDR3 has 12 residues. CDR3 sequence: CSAGTGGTEAFF. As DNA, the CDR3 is TGCAGCGCAGGGACAGGGGGCACTGAAGCTTTCTTT.

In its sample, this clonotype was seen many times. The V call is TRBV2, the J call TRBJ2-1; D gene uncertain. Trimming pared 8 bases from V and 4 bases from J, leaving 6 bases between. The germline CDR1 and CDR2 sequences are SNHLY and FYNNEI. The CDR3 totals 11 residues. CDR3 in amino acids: CASLVYNEQFF. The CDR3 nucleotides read TGTGCCAGCTTAGTGTACAATGAGCAGTTCTTC. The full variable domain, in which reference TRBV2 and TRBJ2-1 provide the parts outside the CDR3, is EPEVTQTPSHQVTQMGQEVILRCVPISNHLYFYWYRQILGQKVEFLVSFYNNEISEKSEIFDDQFSVERPDGSNFTLKIRSTKLEDSAMYFCASLVYNEQFFGPGTRLTVL.

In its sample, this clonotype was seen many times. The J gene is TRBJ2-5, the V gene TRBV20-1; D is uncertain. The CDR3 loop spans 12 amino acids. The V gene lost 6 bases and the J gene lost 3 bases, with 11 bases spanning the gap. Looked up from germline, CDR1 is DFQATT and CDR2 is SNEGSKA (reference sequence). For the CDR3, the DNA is TGCAGTGCGGTTGGCAGTAAAGAGACCCAGTACTTC. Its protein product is CSAVGSKETQYF.

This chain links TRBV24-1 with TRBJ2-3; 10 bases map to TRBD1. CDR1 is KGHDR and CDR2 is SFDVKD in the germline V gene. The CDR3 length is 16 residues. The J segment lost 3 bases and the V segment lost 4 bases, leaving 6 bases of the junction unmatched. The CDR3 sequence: CATSEGDRGSTDTQYF. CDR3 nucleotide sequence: TGTGCCACCAGTGAGGGGGACAGGGGTAGTACAGATACGCAGTATTTT.

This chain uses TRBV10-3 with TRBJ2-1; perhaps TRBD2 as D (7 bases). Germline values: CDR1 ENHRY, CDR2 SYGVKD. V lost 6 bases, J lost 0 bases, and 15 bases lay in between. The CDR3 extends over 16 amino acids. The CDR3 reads CAIRPGGLVSYNEQFF. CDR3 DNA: TGTGCCATCAGGCCGGGGGGCCTTGTCTCCTACAATGAGCAGTTCTTC.